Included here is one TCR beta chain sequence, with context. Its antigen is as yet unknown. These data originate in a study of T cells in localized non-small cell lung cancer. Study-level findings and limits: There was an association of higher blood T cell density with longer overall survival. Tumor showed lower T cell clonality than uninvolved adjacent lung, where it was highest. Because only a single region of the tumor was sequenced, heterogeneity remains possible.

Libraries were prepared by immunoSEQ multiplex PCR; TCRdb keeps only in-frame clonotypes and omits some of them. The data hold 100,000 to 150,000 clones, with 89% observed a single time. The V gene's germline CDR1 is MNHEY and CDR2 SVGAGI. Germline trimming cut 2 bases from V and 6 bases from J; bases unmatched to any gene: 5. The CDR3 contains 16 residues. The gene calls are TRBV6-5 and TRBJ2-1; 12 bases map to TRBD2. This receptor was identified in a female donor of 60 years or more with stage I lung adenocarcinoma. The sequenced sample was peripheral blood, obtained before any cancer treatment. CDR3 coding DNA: TGTGCCAGCAGTTACAGACTAGCGGGAGCCCCCAATGAGCAGTTCTTC. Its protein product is CASSYRLAGAPNEQFF.